These 18 T cell receptor beta chains were sequenced from one sample in a study of CD8 T cells in ankylosing spondylitis. TCRdb reprocessed the 5' RACE reads with MiXCR, giving one entry per CDR3 protein. The sample has fewer than 400,000 distinct CDR3 sequences; under 15% are singletons. The sequenced material came from blood, either unsorted or a sorted T cell fraction (not recorded which). These receptors were obtained from a male donor with ankylosing spondylitis or in good health (not recorded which).

In its sample, this clonotype was seen many times. The chain recombines TRBV20-1 with TRBJ2-7, with D perhaps matching TRBD2 (5 bases). This CDR3 has 14 amino acids. Trimming took 5 bases from V and 0 from J, leaving 14 bases between them. CDR1 and CDR2 (germline): DFQATT, SNEGSKA (reference sequence). The CDR3: CSAVEGSSSYEQYF. The CDR3 DNA follows: TGCAGTGCTGTAGAAGGGAGCTCCTCCTACGAGCAGTACTTC.

The chain uses TRBV20-1 and TRBJ2-7; D unresolved. V lost 1 base and J lost 7, with 11 bases in between. The V gene's germline CDR1 is DFQATT and CDR2 SNEGSKA (reference sequence). The CDR3 is made up of 12 amino acids. The CDR3 sequence is CSARVLVREQYF. In nucleotides, the CDR3 is TGCAGTGCTAGAGTCCTCGTACGAGAGCAGTACTTC.

Many counts were recorded for this clonotype. This chain links TRBV12-3 or TRBV12-4 with TRBJ1-1; D is perhaps TRBD1 (5 bases). CDR3 length: 13 residues. V was pared by 6 bases and J by 1 base, with 9 bases between. The CDR3 nucleotides read TGTGCCAGCAGATCCGACAGGAACACTGAAGCTTTCTTT. Translation gives CASRSDRNTEAFF.

The chain couples TRBV2 to TRBJ1-1; D is possibly TRBD1 (5 bases). Germline assignment: CDR1 SNHLY and CDR2 FYNNEI. This CDR3 comprises 14 residues. The germline V and J ends were trimmed by 6 bases and 4 bases, with 15 bases remaining between them. This chain's CDR3 is CASRGVRRGTEAFF. The CDR3, as DNA: TGTGCCAGCAGGGGGGTCCGGAGGGGCACTGAAGCTTTCTTT.

The V call is TRBV11-2, the J call TRBJ2-2, with D unclear. The V gene's germline CDR1 is SGHAT and CDR2 FQNNGV. Between the trimmed V and J ends, which lost 2 bases and 5 bases, there was a span of 9 bases. This CDR3 comprises 14 residues. The CDR3: CASSLRERTGELFF. CDR3 DNA: TGTGCCAGCAGCTTACGTGAAAGAACCGGGGAGCTGTTTTTT.

This clonotype was seen a few times. The V gene is TRBV11-2, the J gene TRBJ2-7; 7 bases agree with TRBD2. Trimming took 2 bases from V and 4 from J; bases not matched to a gene: 5. There are 14 residues in the CDR3. Looked up from germline, CDR1 is SGHAT and CDR2 is FQNNGV. DNA for the CDR3: TGTGCCAGCAGCTTAACGGGGGGTGAATACGAGCAGTACTTC. It translates to CASSLTGGEYEQYF.

The sample holds a few counts of this clonotype. The gene calls are TRBV10-3 and TRBJ2-7; TRBD2 agrees at 14 bases. This CDR3 has 14 residues. V trimming: 6 bases; J trimming: 7 bases; junction bases outside the gene matches: 5. CDR1 and CDR2 from the germline V gene are ENHRY and SYGVKD. CDR3 loop: CAISGTSGSGEQYF. Here the CDR3 DNA reads TGTGCCATCAGCGGGACTAGCGGGAGTGGAGAGCAGTACTTC.

This clonotype was counted many times. This rearrangement joins TRBV29-1 to TRBJ2-1; 10 bases fit TRBD2. The CDR3 totals 17 residues. CDR1 is SQVTM, CDR2 ANQGSEA, per germline. J gave up 0 bases and V 4 bases, and 9 bases lay outside the gene matches. CDR3 amino acids: CSVVKTSGWSSYNEQFF. CDR3 DNA sequence: TGCAGCGTTGTTAAGACTAGCGGGTGGAGCTCCTACAATGAGCAGTTCTTC.

This clonotype has more than one count but fewer than ten. This chain joins TRBV9 and TRBJ2-3; no clear D. Trimming removed 6 bases from V and 4 bases from J, with 15 bases in between. The CDR3 spans 14 residues. CDR1 SGDLS and CDR2 YYNGEE come from the germline V gene. The CDR3 loop is CASTRSPRADTQYF. The CDR3 nucleotides are TGTGCCAGCACGAGGTCCCCCCGGGCAGATACGCAGTATTTT.

This clonotype was counted many times. The V and J genes are TRBV12-3 or TRBV12-4 and TRBJ2-1, with D perhaps matching TRBD2 (5 bases). V was pared by 5 bases and J by 8 bases, with 19 bases between. This CDR3 contains 15 residues. CDR3 amino acids: CASSPLLGRGDEQFF. In DNA, the CDR3 is TGTGCCAGCAGTCCACTACTAGGGAGAGGCGATGAGCAGTTCTTC.

This clonotype was detected only a few times. The J gene is TRBJ1-6, the V gene TRBV5-1; D is possibly TRBD1 (5 bases). This CDR3 has 14 amino acids. V shed 4 bases and J shed 7 bases, with 12 bases lying between them. Germline lookup yields CDR1 SGHRS and CDR2 YFSETQ. The CDR3 sequence: CASSPDSANSPLHF. The CDR3 DNA follows: TGCGCCAGCAGCCCAGACAGTGCCAATTCACCCCTCCACTTT.

The chain links TRBV6-1 to TRBJ1-3; the D gene is possibly TRBD1 (5 bases). The CDR3 contains 15 residues. V shed 5 bases and J shed 2 bases, with 13 bases lying between them. Germline V gene lookup returns CDR1 MNHNS and CDR2 SASEGT. CDR3 sequence: CASSPQGRAGNTIYF. The CDR3 DNA reads TGTGCCAGCAGTCCCCAGGGCAGGGCTGGAAACACCATATATTTT.

The V and J genes are TRBV5-1 and TRBJ2-3, with TRBD2 identical over 7 bases. Per the germline V gene, CDR1 is SGHRS and CDR2 is YFSETQ. CDR3 length: 16 residues. The V and J ends lost 0 bases and 0 bases, in that order; junction bases with no gene match: 4. The CDR3 loop is CASSLVASGSTDTQYF. CDR3 nucleotides: TGCGCCAGCAGCTTGGTGGCTAGCGGTAGCACAGATACGCAGTATTTT.

This clonotype has only a few counts. This chain connects TRBV29-1 to TRBJ1-1; D ambiguous. The ends were cut back, 4 bases at V and 8 bases at J, with 8 bases in the middle. Germline CDR1 reads SQVTM; CDR2 reads ANQGSEA. The CDR3 has 10 amino acids. In DNA, the CDR3 is TGCAGCGTTGCCTCGGTAGAAGCTTTCTTT. Its protein is CSVASVEAFF.

This clonotype was recorded a few times. The chain joins TRBV5-1 to TRBJ2-7, with D uncertain. V was trimmed by 1 base and J by 4 bases, leaving 6 bases between them. The CDR3 covers 12 residues. Germline V lookup: CDR1 SGHRS, CDR2 YFSETQ. The CDR3 coding sequence is TGCGCCAGCAGCTTGTTCGGATACGAGCAGTACTTC. It encodes CASSLFGYEQYF.

This clonotype was seen a few times. This chain joins TRBV13 and TRBJ2-1; either TRBD1 or TRBD2 may fit D (7 bases each). Between the trimmed V and J ends, which lost 1 base and 4 bases, there was a span of 14 bases. This CDR3 has 16 amino acids. Looked up from germline, CDR1 is PRHDT and CDR2 is FYEKMQ (reference sequence). This CDR3 is CASSLERGQIYNEQFF. As DNA, the CDR3 is TGTGCCAGCAGCTTAGAGCGGGGACAGATTTACAATGAGCAGTTCTTC.

This clonotype has a handful of counts. The V and J genes are TRBV12-3 or TRBV12-4 and TRBJ2-6; 8 bases line up with TRBD1. CDR3 size: 17 residues. J gave up 1 base and V 6 bases, and 8 bases lay outside the gene matches. The CDR3 loop is CASRQTGAKSGANVLTF. The CDR3 nucleotides read TGTGCCAGCAGACAGACAGGGGCCAAGTCTGGGGCCAACGTCCTGACTTTC.

The V call is TRBV12-3 or TRBV12-4, the J call TRBJ2-2; 9 bases agree with TRBD2. The CDR3 spans 13 residues. V was pared by 6 bases and J by 6 bases, with 2 bases of the junction left unmatched. CDR3 DNA: TGTGCCAGCAGCCGGACTAGCGCCGGGGAGCTGTTTTTT. Encoded protein: CASSRTSAGELFF.